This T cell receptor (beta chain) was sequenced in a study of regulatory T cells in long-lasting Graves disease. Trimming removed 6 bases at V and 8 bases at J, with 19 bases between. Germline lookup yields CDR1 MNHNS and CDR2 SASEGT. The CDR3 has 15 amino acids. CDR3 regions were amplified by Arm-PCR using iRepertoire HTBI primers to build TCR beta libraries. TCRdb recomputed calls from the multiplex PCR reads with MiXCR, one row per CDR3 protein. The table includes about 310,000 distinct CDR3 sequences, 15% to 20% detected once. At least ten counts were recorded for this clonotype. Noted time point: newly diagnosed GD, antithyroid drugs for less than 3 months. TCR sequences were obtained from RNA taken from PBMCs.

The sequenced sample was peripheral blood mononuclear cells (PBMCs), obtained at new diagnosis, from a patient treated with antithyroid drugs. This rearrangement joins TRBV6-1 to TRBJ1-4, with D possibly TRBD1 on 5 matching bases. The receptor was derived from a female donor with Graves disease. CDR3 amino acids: CASRKPSGLGEKLFF. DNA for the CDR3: TGTGCCAGCAGAAAGCCGTCAGGGCTGGGGGAAAAACTGTTTTTT.